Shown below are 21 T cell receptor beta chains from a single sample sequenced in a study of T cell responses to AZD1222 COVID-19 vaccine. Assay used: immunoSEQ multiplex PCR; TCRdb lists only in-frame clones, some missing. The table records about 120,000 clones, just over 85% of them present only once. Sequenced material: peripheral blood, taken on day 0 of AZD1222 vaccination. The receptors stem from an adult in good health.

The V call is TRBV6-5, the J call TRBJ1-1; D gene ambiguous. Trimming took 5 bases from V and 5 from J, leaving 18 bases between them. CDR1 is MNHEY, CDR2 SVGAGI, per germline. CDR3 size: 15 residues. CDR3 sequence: CASSPSTPTTTEAFF. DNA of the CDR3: TGTGCCAGCAGTCCTTCGACCCCAACGACGACTGAAGCTTTCTTT.

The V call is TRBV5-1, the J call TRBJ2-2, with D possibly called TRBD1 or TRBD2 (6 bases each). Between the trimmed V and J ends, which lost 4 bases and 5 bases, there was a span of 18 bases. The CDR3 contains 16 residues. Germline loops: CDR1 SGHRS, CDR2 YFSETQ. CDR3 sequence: CASSPSPGAGTGELFF. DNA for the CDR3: TGCGCCAGCAGCCCCAGTCCGGGGGCAGGTACCGGGGAGCTGTTTTTT. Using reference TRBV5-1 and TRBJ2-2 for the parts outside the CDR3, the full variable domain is KAGVTQTPRYLIKTRGQQVTLSCSPISGHRSVSWYQQTPGQGLQFLFEYFSETQRNKGNFPGRFSGRQFSNSRSEMNVSTLELGDSALYLCASSPSPGAGTGELFFGEGSRLTVL.

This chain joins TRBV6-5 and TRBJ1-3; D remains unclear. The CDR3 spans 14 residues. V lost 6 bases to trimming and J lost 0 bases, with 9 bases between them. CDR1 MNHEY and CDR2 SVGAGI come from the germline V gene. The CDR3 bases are TGTGCCAGCAGCACCGTGCTCTCTGGAAACACCATATATTTT. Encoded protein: CASSTVLSGNTIYF.

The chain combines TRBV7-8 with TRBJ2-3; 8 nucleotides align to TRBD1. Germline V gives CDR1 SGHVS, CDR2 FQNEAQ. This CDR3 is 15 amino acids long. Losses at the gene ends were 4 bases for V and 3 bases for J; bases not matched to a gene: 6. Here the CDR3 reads CASSSQGAGTDTQYF. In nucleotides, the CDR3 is TGTGCCAGCAGCTCCCAGGGGGCCGGAACAGATACGCAGTATTTT.

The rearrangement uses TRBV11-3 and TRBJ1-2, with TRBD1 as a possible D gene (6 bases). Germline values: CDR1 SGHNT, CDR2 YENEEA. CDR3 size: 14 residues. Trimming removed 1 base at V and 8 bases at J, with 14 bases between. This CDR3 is CASSLVIGGRGYTF. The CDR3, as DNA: TGTGCCAGCAGCTTAGTGATTGGGGGGCGCGGCTACACCTTC.

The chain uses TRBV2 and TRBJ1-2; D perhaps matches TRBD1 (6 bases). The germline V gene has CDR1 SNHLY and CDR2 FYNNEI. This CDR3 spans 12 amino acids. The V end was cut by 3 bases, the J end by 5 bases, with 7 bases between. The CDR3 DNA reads TGTGCCAGCAGTGAGGACAGTTATGGCTACACCTTC. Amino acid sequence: CASSEDSYGYTF. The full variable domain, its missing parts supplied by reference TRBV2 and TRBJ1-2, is EPEVTQTPSHQVTQMGQEVILRCVPISNHLYFYWYRQILGQKVEFLVSFYNNEISEKSEIFDDQFSVERPDGSNFTLKIRSTKLEDSAMYFCASSEDSYGYTFGSGTRLTVV.

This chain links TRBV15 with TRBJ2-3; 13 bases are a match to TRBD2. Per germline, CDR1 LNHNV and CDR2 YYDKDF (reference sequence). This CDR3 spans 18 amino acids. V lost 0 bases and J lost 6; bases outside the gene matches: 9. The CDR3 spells CATSRDPGLAGSKDTQYF. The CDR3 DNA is TGTGCCACCAGCAGAGATCCGGGACTAGCGGGGTCAAAGGATACGCAGTATTTT.

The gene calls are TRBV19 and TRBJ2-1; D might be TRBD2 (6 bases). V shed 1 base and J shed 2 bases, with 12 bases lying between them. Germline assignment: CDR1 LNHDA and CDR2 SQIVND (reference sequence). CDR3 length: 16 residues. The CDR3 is CASSIVGTSTYNEQFF. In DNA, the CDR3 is TGTGCCAGTAGTATAGTCGGGACTTCTACCTACAATGAGCAGTTCTTC.

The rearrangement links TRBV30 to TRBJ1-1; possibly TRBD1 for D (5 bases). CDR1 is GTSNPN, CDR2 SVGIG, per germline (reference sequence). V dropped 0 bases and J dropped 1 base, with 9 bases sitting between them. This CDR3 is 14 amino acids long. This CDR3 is CAWSVFRENTEAFF. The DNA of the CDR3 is TGTGCCTGGAGTGTATTCAGGGAGAACACTGAAGCTTTCTTT.

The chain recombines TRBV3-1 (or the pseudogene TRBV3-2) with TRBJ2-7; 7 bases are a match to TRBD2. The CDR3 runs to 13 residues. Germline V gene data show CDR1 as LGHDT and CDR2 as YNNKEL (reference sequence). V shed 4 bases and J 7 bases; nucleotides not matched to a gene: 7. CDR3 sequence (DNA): TGTGCCAGCAGCCCTACTAGCGTGGGTGAGCAGTACTTC. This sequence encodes CASSPTSVGEQYF.

Here the CDR3 reads CASSLLDATPSGYTF. CDR3 nucleotides: TGTGCCAGCAGTTTATTGGATGCCACGCCTAGTGGCTACACCTTC. V gene TRBV27 combines with J gene TRBJ1-2; D is unclear. The V gene's germline CDR1 is MNHEY and CDR2 SMNVEV (reference sequence). The CDR3 has 15 amino acids. V was trimmed by 1 base and J by 7 bases, leaving 16 bases between them.

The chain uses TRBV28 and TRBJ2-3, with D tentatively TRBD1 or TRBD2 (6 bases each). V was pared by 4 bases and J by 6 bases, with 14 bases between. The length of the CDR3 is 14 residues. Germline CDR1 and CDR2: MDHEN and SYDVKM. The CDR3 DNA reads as TGTGCCAGCAGTTCGACGGGGGCTGGGGATACGCAGTATTTT. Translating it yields CASSSTGAGDTQYF.

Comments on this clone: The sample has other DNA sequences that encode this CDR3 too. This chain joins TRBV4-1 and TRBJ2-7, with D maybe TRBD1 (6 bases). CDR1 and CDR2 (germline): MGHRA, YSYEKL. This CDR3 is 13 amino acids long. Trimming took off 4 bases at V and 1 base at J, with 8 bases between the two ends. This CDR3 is CASSPGQSYEQYF. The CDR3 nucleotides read TGCGCCAGCAGCCCTGGACAGTCCTACGAGCAGTACTTC.

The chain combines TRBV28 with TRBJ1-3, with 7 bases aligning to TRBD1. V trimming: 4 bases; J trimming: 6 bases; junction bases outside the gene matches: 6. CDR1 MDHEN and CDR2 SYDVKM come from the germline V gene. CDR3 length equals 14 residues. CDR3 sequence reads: CASSSPTGINTIYF. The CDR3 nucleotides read TGTGCCAGCAGTTCACCGACAGGGATAAACACCATATATTTT.

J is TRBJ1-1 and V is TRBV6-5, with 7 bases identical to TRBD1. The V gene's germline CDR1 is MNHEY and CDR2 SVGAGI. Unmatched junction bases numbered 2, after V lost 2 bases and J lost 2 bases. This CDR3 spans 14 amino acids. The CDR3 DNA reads TGTGCCAGCAGTTACGGGACAGTCAACACTGAAGCTTTCTTT. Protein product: CASSYGTVNTEAFF.

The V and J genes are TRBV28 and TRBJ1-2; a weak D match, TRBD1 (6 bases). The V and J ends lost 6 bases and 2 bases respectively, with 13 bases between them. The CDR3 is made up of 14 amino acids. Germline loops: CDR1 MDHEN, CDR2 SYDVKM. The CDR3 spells CASSGQPRNYGYTF. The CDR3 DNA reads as TGTGCCAGCAGCGGACAGCCACGAAACTATGGCTACACCTTC.

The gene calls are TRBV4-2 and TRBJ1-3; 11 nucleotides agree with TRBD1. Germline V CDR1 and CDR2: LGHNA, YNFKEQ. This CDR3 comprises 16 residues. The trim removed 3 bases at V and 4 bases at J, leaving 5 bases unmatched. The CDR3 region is CASSQDRGRVGNTIYF. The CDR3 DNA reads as TGTGCCAGCAGCCAGGACAGGGGGCGCGTGGGAAACACCATATATTTT.

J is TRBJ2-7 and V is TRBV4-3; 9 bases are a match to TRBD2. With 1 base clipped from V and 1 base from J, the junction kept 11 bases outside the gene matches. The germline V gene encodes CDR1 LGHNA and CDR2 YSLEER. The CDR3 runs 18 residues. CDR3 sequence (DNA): TGCGCCAGCAGCCAAGCCCGGAGGGGTAGCGGGGGTTCCTACGAGCAGTACTTC. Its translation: CASSQARRGSGGSYEQYF.

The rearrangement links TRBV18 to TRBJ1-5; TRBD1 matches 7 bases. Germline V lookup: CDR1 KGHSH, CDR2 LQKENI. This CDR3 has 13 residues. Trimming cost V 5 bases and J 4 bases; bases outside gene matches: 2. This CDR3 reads CASSWGQNQPQHF. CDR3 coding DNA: TGTGCCAGCTCATGGGGACAGAATCAGCCCCAGCATTTT.

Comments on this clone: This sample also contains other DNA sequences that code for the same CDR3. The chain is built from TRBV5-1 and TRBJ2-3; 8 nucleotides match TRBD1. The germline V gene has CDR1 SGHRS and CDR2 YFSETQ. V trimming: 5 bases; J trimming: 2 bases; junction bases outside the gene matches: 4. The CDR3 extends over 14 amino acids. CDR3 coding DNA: TGCGCCAGCAGGTCGACAGGGGACACAGATACGCAGTATTTT. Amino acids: CASRSTGDTDTQYF.

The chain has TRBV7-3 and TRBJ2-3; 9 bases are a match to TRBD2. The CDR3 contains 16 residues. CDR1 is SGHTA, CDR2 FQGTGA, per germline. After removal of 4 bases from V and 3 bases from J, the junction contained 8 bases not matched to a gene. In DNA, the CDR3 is TGTGCCAGCAGCTCTAACCCGCGGGGGGGAACAGATACGCAGTATTTT. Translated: CASSSNPRGGTDTQYF.